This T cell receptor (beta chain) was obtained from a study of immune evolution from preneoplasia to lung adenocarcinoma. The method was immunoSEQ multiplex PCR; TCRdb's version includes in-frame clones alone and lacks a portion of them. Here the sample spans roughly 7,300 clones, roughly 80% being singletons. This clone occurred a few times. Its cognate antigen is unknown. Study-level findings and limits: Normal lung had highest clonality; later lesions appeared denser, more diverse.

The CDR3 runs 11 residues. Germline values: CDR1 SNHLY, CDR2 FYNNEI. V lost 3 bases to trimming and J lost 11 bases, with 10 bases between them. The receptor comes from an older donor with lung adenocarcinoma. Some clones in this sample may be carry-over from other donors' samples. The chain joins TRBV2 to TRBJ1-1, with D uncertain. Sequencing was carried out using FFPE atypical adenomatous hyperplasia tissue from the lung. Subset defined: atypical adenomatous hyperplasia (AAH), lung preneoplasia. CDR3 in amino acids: CASSEALEAFF. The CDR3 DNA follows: TGTGCCAGCAGTGAGGCACTTGAGGCTTTCTTT. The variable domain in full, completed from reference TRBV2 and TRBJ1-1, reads EPEVTQTPSHQVTQMGQEVILRCVPISNHLYFYWYRQILGQKVEFLVSFYNNEISEKSEIFDDQFSVERPDGSNFTLKIRSTKLEDSAMYFCASSEALEAFFGQGTRLTVV.